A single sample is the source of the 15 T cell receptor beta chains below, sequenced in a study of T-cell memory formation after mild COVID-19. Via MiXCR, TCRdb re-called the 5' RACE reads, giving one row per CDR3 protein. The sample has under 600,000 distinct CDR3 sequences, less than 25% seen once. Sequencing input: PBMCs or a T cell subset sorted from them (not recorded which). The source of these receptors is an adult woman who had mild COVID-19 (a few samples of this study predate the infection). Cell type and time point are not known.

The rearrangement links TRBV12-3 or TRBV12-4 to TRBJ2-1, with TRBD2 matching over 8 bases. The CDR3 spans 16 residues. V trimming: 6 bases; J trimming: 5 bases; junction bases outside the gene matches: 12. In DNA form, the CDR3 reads TGTGCCAGCAGCCCCCCCCGGGGGGGAGGAAACAATGAGCAGTTCTTC. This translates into CASSPPRGGGNNEQFF.

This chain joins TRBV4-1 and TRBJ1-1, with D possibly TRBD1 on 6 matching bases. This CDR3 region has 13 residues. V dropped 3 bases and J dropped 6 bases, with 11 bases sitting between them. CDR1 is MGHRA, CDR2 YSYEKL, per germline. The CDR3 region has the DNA TGCGCCAGCAGCCAGGCGGGGGCCGCTGAAGCTTTCTTT. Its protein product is CASSQAGAAEAFF.

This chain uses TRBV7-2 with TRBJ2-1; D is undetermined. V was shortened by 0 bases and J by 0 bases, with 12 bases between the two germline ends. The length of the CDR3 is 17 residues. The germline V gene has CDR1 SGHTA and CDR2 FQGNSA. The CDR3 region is CASSLASEPTSYNEQFF. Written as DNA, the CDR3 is TGTGCCAGCAGCTTAGCATCCGAGCCTACCTCCTACAATGAGCAGTTCTTC.

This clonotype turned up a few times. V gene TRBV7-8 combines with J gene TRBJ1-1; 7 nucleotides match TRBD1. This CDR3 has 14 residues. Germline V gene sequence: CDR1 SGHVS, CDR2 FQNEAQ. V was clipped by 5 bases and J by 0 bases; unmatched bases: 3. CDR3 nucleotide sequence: TGTGCCAGCAGCGACGACAGGGTGAACACTGAAGCTTTCTTT. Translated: CASSDDRVNTEAFF.

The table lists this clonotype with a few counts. The CDR3 coding sequence is TGTGCCAGCAGTTACTCGATTCCAGAAAACTATGGCTACACCTTC. Protein: CASSYSIPENYGYTF. The genes are TRBV6-5 and TRBJ1-2; D gene unclear. The V gene's germline CDR1 is MNHEY and CDR2 SVGAGI. Trimming left V 0 bases short and J 2 bases short, with 10 bases between. The CDR3 runs to 15 residues.

CDR3 amino acids: CASSFRDLFLGYTF. The CDR3 nucleotides are TGTGCCAGCAGCTTCCGGGACCTCTTCCTTGGCTACACCTTC. This chain joins TRBV5-8 and TRBJ1-2; a possible D gene is TRBD1 (5 bases). With 2 bases removed from V and 7 bases from J, the gap between germline ends came to 15 bases. The V gene's germline CDR1 is SGHTS and CDR2 YDEGEE. CDR3 size: 14 residues.

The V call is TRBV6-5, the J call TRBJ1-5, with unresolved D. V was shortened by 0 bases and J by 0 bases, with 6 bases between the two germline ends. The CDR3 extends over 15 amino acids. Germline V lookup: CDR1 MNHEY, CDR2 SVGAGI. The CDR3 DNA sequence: TGTGCCAGCAGTTACTCTCACTCTAGCAATCAGCCCCAGCATTTT. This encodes CASSYSHSSNQPQHF.

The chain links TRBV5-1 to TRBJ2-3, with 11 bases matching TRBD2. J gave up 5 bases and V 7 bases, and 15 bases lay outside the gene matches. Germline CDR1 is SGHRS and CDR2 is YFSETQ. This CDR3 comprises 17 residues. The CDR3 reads CASSIRTSGSSGDTQYF. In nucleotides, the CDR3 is TGCGCCAGCTCTATTAGGACTAGCGGGTCTAGTGGAGATACGCAGTATTTT.

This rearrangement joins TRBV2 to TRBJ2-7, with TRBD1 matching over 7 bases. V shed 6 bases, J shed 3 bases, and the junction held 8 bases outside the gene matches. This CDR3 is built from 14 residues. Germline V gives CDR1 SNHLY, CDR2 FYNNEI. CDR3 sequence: CASRRRQGIYEQYF. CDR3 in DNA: TGTGCCAGCAGGAGGCGACAGGGAATCTACGAGCAGTACTTC.

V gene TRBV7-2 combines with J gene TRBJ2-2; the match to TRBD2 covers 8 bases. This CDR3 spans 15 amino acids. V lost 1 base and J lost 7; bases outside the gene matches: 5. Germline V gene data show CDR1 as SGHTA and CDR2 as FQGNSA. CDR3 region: CASSLVIGTSGELFF. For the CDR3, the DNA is TGTGCCAGCAGCTTAGTAATCGGGACTAGCGGGGAGCTGTTTTTT.

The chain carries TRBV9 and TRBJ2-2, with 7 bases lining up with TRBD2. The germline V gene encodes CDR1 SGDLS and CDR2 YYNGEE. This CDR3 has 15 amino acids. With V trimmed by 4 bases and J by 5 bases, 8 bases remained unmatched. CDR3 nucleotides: TGTGCCAGCAGCCCTCTGAAGGGAGGGACCGGGGAGCTGTTTTTT. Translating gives CASSPLKGGTGELFF.

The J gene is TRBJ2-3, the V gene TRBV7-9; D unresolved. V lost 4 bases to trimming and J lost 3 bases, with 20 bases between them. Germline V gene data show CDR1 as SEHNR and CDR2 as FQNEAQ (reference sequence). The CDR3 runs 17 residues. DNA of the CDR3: TGTGCCAGCAGCTCAGCAAATGGGATCACCCAAACAGATACGCAGTATTTT. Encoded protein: CASSSANGITQTDTQYF.

Here the CDR3 reads CAAGYSSTYEQYF. The DNA for the CDR3 is TGTGCCGCTGGGTATAGTTCTACCTACGAGCAGTACTTC. V is TRBV6-5 and J is TRBJ2-7, with D unresolved. V was trimmed by 11 bases and J by 2 bases, leaving 16 bases between them. Germline V CDR1 and CDR2: MNHEY, SVGAGI. The CDR3 extends over 13 amino acids.

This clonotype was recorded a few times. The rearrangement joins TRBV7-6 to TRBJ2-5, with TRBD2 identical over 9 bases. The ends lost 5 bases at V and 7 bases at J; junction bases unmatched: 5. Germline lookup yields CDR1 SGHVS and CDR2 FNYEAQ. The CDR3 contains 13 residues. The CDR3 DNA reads TGTGCCAGCAGCCGCGCAGCGGGGGGGACCCAGTACTTC. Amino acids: CASSRAAGGTQYF.

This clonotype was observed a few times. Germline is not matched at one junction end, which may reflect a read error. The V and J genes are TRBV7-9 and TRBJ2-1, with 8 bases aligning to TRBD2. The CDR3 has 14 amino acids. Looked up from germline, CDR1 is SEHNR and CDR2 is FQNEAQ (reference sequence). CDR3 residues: CASNLAGPNNEQFF. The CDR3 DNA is TGTGCCAGCAACTTAGCGGGGCCGAACAATGAGCAGTTCTTC.